The 4 T cell receptor beta chains below were found in one sample sequenced in a study of Graves' ophthalmopathy and Graves' hyperthyroidism. As the template, RNA transcripts were used to amplify TCR beta CDR3 regions. First-round RT-PCR with HTBI primers preceded a second-round multiplex PCR. TCRdb passed the multiplex PCR reads through MiXCR, listing each CDR3 protein once. This sample has about 740,000 distinct CDR3 sequences, with 40% found just once. The sequenced material came from peripheral blood. These receptors originate from an adult man with Graves' ophthalmopathy.

A note on this clonotype: This may be a read error, as it is one base from a much larger clone. The CDR3 end shows no conserved phenylalanine or tryptophan, and so a read error is likely. The gene calls are TRBV7-9 and TRBJ1-2; 8 bases are a match to TRBD1. In germline, CDR1 is SEHNR, CDR2 FQNEAQ (reference sequence). The CDR3 length is 15 residues. The V and J ends lost 6 bases and 1 base, in that order; junction bases with no gene match: 7. DNA for the CDR3: TGTGCCAGCAGTAAGGGACAGGAATTTAACTATGGCTACACCCTC. Its translation is CASSKGQEFNYGYTL.

As concerns this clonotype: This may come from a read error, since a much larger clone is one base off. The chain recombines TRBV24-1 with TRBJ1-4, with TRBD1 matching over 8 bases. The CDR3 is 15 residues long. Per germline, CDR1 KGHDR and CDR2 SFDVKD. CDR3 sequence: CATSDRTGTNEKLSF. CDR3 in DNA: TGTGCCACCAGTGACCGGACAGGGACTAATGAAAAACTGTCTTTT.

The V and J genes are TRBV29-1 and TRBJ2-7; 11 nucleotides agree with TRBD2. The DNA end is a closer match to TRBJ2-1, so the J assignment may be wrong. This CDR3 spans 14 amino acids. Germline V CDR1 and CDR2: SQVTM, ANQGSEA. The DNA for the CDR3 is TGCAGCGTCGAAACCGGGACTAGCGGCGATGAGCAGTTCTTC. Translated: CSVETGTSGDEQFF.

This clonotype was counted between two and nine times. V is TRBV7-9 and J is TRBJ2-2; the match to TRBD1 covers 9 bases. J gave up 5 bases and V 4 bases, and 11 bases lay outside the gene matches. Germline CDR1 and CDR2: SEHNR and FQNEAQ (reference sequence). The CDR3 length is 17 residues. CDR3 residues: CASSSSRTGAGTGELFF. CDR3 DNA sequence: TGTGCCAGCAGCTCCTCCCGGACAGGGGCAGGGACCGGGGAGCTGTTTTTT.